The T cell receptor beta chain described here comes from a study of chronic HIV infection and antiretroviral therapy. Each CDR3 protein is one row after TCRdb ran MiXCR on the 5' RACE reads. The sample shows 45,000 to 60,000 distinct CDR3 sequences, roughly 19% of them seen only once. This clonotype appeared a few times. V lost 8 bases and J 9 bases, leaving 14 bases between the germline ends. Germline values: CDR1 LNHNV, CDR2 YYDKDF (reference sequence). The CDR3 spans 12 residues. The chain has TRBV15 and TRBJ2-1; tentatively, D is TRBD1 or TRBD2 (6 bases each). Sequenced input: peripheral blood. This receptor was taken from an adult who had HIV and had not received antiretroviral therapy, or was an uninfected healthy control (not recorded which). CDR3 DNA sequence: TGTGCCACCTCTTGGGGGGCCGGTGAGCAGTTCTTC. It specifies CATSWGAGEQFF.